This T cell receptor (beta chain) was recovered during a study of technical replicates of blood from a handful of donors. By sample fraction, this clone is medium-sized. With 3 bases clipped from V and 2 bases from J, the junction kept 6 bases outside the gene matches. Germline loops: CDR1 MRHNA, CDR2 SNTAGT. This CDR3 comprises 16 residues. Assay: immunoSEQ multiplex PCR; the TCRdb copy retains only in-frame clones and omits some. The sample yields 60,000 to 65,000 clones, around 88% seen once. The chain employs TRBV6-4 and TRBJ2-3; 9 bases map to TRBD2. The sequence derives from a human donor in good health. Some clones in this sample may be carry-over from other donors' samples. The sample comprised PBMCs. The CDR3 DNA sequence: TGTGCCAGCAGTGAGACGGGCGGGGGGGCCACAGATACGCAGTATTTT. It specifies CASSETGGGATDTQYF.